These 9 T cell receptor beta chains were all obtained from the same sample, sequenced in a study of blood T cell repertoires in COVID-19. Sequencing used immunoSEQ multiplex PCR; TCRdb keeps in-frame clones, though not all of them. Counted here are around 130,000 clones, 86% occurring once; the ten biggest clones make up around 19%. The sample comprised peripheral blood. All receptors derive from a woman in her fifties or sixties who had recovered from COVID-19.

This clone showed up just once. The rearrangement links TRBV20-1 to TRBJ1-3; 7 positions match TRBD1. The CDR3 loop spans 14 amino acids. Unmatched junction bases numbered 9, after V lost 3 bases and J lost 7 bases. CDR1 is DFQATT and CDR2 is SNEGSKA in the germline V gene (reference sequence). The CDR3 sequence: CSASRTGRGNTIYF. For the CDR3, the DNA is TGCAGTGCTAGTAGGACAGGCAGGGGGAACACCATATATTTT.

J is TRBJ1-4 and V is TRBV6-6, with a tentative D call TRBD1 (6 bases). V lost 6 bases, J lost 6 bases, and 14 bases lay in between. The germline V gene has CDR1 MNHNY and CDR2 SVGAGI (reference sequence). The CDR3 consists of 14 residues. This chain's CDR3 is CASRVQGGDEKLFF. DNA of the CDR3: TGTGCCAGCAGAGTACAGGGAGGGGATGAAAAACTGTTTTTT.

V is TRBV27 and J is TRBJ1-1; D remains ambiguous. V lost 6 bases and J 2 bases, leaving 19 bases between the germline ends. CDR1 is MNHEY and CDR2 is SMNVEV in the germline V gene (reference sequence). The CDR3 runs 16 residues. This CDR3 is CASSPTGGYENTEAFF. In DNA form, the CDR3 reads TGTGCCAGCAGCCCTACCGGCGGATATGAAAACACTGAAGCTTTCTTT.

This chain uses TRBV6-2 or TRBV6-3 with TRBJ2-1; no reliable D call. The CDR3 totals 15 residues. Trimming pared 6 bases from V and 0 bases from J, leaving 12 bases between. Germline V gives CDR1 MNHEY, CDR2 SVGEGT. The CDR3 nucleotides are TGTGCCAGCAGCCCATCTGCGCGCTCCTACAATGAGCAGTTCTTC. As protein: CASSPSARSYNEQFF.

This chain links TRBV10-3 with TRBJ1-4; D possibly corresponds to TRBD1 (6 bases). The germline CDR1 and CDR2 sequences are ENHRY and SYGVKD. Between the trimmed V and J ends, which lost 2 bases and 4 bases, there was a span of 11 bases. The CDR3 covers 15 residues. The CDR3 DNA reads as TGTGCCATCAGTGAGCTCGGGACAAGTAATGAAAAACTGTTTTTT. It specifies CAISELGTSNEKLFF.

The V call is TRBV5-5, the J call TRBJ2-7; TRBD1 is a possible D gene (5 bases). The CDR3 is 13 amino acids. V lost 0 bases, J lost 6 bases, and 10 bases lay in between. The V gene's germline CDR1 is SGHKS and CDR2 YYEKEE (reference sequence). The CDR3 sequence is CASSLALGPEQYF. The CDR3 DNA reads as TGTGCCAGCAGCTTGGCTTTGGGGCCCGAGCAGTACTTC. Drawing the rest from reference TRBV5-5 and TRBJ2-7, the complete variable domain is DAGVTQSPTHLIKTRGQQVTLRCSPISGHKSVSWYQQVLGQGPQFIFQYYEKEERGRGNFPDRFSARQFPNYSSELNVNALLLGDSALYLCASSLALGPEQYFGPGTRLTVT.

The gene calls are TRBV2 and TRBJ1-1; perhaps TRBD1 as D (6 bases). In germline, CDR1 is SNHLY, CDR2 FYNNEI. The length of the CDR3 is 13 residues. Trimming cost V 8 bases and J 1 base, with 11 bases left between them. The CDR3 here is CASQGYGNTEAFF. The CDR3 DNA follows: TGTGCCAGCCAGGGGTACGGGAACACTGAAGCTTTCTTT. Variable domain in full (rest from reference TRBV2 and TRBJ1-1): EPEVTQTPSHQVTQMGQEVILRCVPISNHLYFYWYRQILGQKVEFLVSFYNNEISEKSEIFDDQFSVERPDGSNFTLKIRSTKLEDSAMYFCASQGYGNTEAFFGQGTRLTVV.

The chain employs TRBV12-3 or TRBV12-4 and TRBJ2-3; D may be TRBD1 (6 bases). The CDR3 covers 13 residues. V lost 6 bases, J lost 3 bases, and 10 bases lay in between. CDR3 protein: CASSLRGTDTQYF. The DNA for the CDR3 is TGTGCCAGCAGCTTGAGGGGGACAGATACGCAGTATTTT.

In its sample, this clone was seen a few times. The chain has TRBV7-3 and TRBJ2-5, with no clear D. The CDR3 consists of 14 residues. Per germline, CDR1 SGHTA and CDR2 FQGTGA. V lost 5 bases and J 5 bases, leaving 15 bases between the germline ends. CDR3 region: CASSPTSTSETQYF. Written as DNA, the CDR3 is TGTGCCAGCAGCCCGACTTCGACCTCGGAGACCCAGTACTTC. The full variable domain, rest sourced from reference TRBV7-3 and TRBJ2-5, is GAGVSQTPSNKVTEKGKYVELRCDPISGHTALYWYRQSLGQGPEFLIYFQGTGAADDSGLPNDRFFAVRPEGSVSTLKIQRTERGDSAVYLCASSPTSTSETQYFGPGTRLLVL.